This T cell receptor (beta chain) was sequenced in a study of response to subunit inactivated influenza vaccine. Whole-study results and caveats: The authors suggested that few new T cells are recruited per seasonal influenza vaccination.

Comment on this clonotype: The target antigen is unknown.

TCRdb called the RT-PCR reads again in MiXCR, with one record for every CDR3 protein. The repertoire holds 450,000 to 550,000 distinct CDR3 sequences, with around 25% as singletons. The CDR3 totals 16 residues. The ends were cut back, 5 bases at V and 3 bases at J, with 17 bases in the middle. In germline, CDR1 is MNHEY, CDR2 SMNVEV (reference sequence). The material was CD4+ T cells sorted from PBMCs, obtained roughly 5 days after vaccination. The TCR comes from a man between 45 and 60 years old who received an inactivated influenza vaccine. This chain links TRBV27 with TRBJ2-1; either TRBD1 or TRBD2 may supply D (5 bases each). The CDR3 DNA reads TGTGCCAGCAGTGTAAGACCGGGACCCTTCTACAATGAGCAGTTCTTC. Translation: CASSVRPGPFYNEQFF.